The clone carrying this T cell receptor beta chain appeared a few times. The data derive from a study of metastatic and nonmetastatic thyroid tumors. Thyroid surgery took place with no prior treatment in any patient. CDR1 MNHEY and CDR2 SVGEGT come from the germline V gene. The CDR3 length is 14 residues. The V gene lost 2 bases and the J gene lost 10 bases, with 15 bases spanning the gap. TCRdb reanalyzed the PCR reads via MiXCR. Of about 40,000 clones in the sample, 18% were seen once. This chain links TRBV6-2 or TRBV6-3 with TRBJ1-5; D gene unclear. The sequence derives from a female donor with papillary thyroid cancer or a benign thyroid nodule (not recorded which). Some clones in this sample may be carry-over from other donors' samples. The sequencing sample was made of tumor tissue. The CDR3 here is CASSYDTVPGPQHF. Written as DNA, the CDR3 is TGTGCCAGCAGTTACGACACGGTCCCCGGTCCCCAGCATTTT.